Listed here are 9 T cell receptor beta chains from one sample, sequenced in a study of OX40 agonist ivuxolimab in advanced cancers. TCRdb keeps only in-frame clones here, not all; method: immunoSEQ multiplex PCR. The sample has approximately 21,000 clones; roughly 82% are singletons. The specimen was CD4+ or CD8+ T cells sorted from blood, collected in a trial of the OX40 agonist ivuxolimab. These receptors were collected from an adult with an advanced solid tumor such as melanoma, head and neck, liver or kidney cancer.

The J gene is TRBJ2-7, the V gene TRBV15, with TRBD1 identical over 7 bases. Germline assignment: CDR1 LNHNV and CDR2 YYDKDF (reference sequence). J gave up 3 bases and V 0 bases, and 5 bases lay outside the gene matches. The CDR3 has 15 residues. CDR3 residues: CATSREKGAGYEQYF. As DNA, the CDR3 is TGTGCCACCAGCAGAGAGAAGGGGGCCGGCTACGAGCAGTACTTC.

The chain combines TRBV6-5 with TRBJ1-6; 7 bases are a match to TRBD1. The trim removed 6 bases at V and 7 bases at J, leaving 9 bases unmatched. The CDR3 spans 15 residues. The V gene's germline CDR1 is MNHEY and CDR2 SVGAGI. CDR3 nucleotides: TGTGCCAGCAGACCCCCGGGACAGCTGAATTCACCCCTCCACTTT. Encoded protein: CASRPPGQLNSPLHF.

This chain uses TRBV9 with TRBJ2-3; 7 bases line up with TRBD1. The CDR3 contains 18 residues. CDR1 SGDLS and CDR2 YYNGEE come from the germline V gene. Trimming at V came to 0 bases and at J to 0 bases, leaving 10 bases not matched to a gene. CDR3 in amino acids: CASSVEAGGRLSTDTQYF. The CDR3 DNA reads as TGTGCCAGCAGCGTAGAGGCAGGGGGTAGGTTGAGCACAGATACGCAGTATTTT.

The CDR3 here is CASRHHLSRDEKLFF. CDR3 in DNA: TGCGCCAGCAGACACCACTTATCTAGGGATGAAAAACTGTTTTTT. This sequence joins TRBV4-1 and TRBJ1-4; D remains ambiguous. V was cut by 6 bases and J by 6 bases, with 17 bases left in between. The germline V gene has CDR1 MGHRA and CDR2 YSYEKL. This CDR3 contains 15 residues.

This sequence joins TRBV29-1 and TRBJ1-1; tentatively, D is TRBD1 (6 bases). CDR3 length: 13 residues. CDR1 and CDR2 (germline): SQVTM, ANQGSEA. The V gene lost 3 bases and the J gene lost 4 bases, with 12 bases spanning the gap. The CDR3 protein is CSVDKGRGTEAFF. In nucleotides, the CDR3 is TGCAGCGTTGATAAGGGCAGGGGCACTGAAGCTTTCTTT.

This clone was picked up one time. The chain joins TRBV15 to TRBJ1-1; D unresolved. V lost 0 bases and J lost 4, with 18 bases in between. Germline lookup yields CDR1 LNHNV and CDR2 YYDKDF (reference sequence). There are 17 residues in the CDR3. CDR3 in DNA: TGTGCCACCAGCAGAGATCGGGTCCGGGCCAGGCTCACTGAAGCTTTCTTT. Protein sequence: CATSRDRVRARLTEAFF. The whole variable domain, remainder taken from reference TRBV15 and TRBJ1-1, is DAMVIQNPRYQVTQFGKPVTLSCSQTLNHNVMYWYQQKSSQAPKLLFHYYDKDFNNEADTPDNFQSRRPNTSFCFLDIRSPGLGDTAMYLCATSRDRVRARLTEAFFGQGTRLTVV.

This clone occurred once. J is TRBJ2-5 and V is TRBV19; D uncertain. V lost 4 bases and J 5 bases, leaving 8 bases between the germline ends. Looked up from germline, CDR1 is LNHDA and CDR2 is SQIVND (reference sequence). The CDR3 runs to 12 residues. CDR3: CASSNSKETQYF. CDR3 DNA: TGTGCCAGTAGTAATTCGAAGGAGACCCAGTACTTC.

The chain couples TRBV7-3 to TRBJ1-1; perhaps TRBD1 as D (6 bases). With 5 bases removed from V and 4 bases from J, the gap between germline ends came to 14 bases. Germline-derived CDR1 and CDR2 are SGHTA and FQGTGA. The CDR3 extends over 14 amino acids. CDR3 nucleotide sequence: TGTGCCAGCAGCCCGATGGGGGGCCGCACTGAAGCTTTCTTT. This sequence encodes CASSPMGGRTEAFF. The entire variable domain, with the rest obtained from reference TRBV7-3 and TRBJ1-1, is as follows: GAGVSQTPSNKVTEKGKYVELRCDPISGHTALYWYRQSLGQGPEFLIYFQGTGAADDSGLPNDRFFAVRPEGSVSTLKIQRTERGDSAVYLCASSPMGGRTEAFFGQGTRLTVV.

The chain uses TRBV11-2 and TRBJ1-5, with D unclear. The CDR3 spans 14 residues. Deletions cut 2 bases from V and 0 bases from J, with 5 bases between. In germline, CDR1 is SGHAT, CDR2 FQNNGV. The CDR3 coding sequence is TGTGCCAGCAGCTTAACGAATAGCAATCAGCCCCAGCATTTT. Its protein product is CASSLTNSNQPQHF.